Listed below are T cell receptor beta chains from one sample, sequenced in a study of T cell responses to AZD1222 COVID-19 vaccine. Produced via immunoSEQ multiplex PCR; TCRdb's table is partial and in-frame only. This table has around 75,000 clones, approximately 88% appearing once. This specimen consisted of peripheral blood, obtained 28 days after the second dose of the MenACWY control vaccine. These receptor sequences come from an adult who received the MenACWY meningococcal vaccine as a control. Both conserved end residues are part of each CDR3. The D gene is left open where the match is weak. Clone size is shown for a subset of rows, as once, few, many or a class of expanded clone.

v_gene	j_gene	abundance	d_gene	CDR3nt	CDR3aa
TRBV6-5	TRBJ1-6	-	TRBD1	TGTGCCAGCAGTTACGGGACAGGGAGGGATTCACCCCTCCACTTT	CASSYGTGRDSPLHF
TRBV3-1/TRBV3-2	TRBJ1-1	-	TRBD1	TGTGCCAGCAGCCAAAGGGGGCTCCAGGACGCTGAAGCTTTCTTT	CASSQRGLQDAEAFF
TRBV6-6	TRBJ2-7	-	-	TGTGCCAGCAGTTACAATATACCTCCCTACGAGCAGTACTTC	CASSYNIPPYEQYF
TRBV2	TRBJ1-6	-	TRBD1	TGTGCCAGCAGCCAAGAAGCCGACAGGGATTCACCCCTCCACTTT	CASSQEADRDSPLHF
TRBV6-1	TRBJ2-5	-	-	TGTGCCAGCAGTTTGGCAGGGAGAGAAGAGACCCAGTACTTC	CASSLAGREETQYF
TRBV13	TRBJ2-5	-	-	TGTGCCAGCAGCCCCCGACGTCGTGAGACCCAGTACTTC	CASSPRRRETQYF
TRBV5-1	TRBJ1-1	-	TRBD1	TGCGCCAGCAGCTACACGACAGGGCCGAACACTGAAGCTTTCTTT	CASSYTTGPNTEAFF
TRBV7-2	TRBJ1-4	-	-	TGTGCCAGCAGCCTCCCGAATGAAAAACTGTTTTTT	CASSLPNEKLFF
TRBV5-1	TRBJ1-1	-	TRBD1	TGCGCCAGCAGCTTGAGACAGGGCAACACTGAAGCTTTCTTT	CASSLRQGNTEAFF
TRBV6-4	TRBJ1-1	-	-	TGTGCCAGCTCTGAGGCCGTGAACACTGAAGCTTTCTTT	CASSEAVNTEAFF
TRBV5-6	TRBJ1-4	-	-	TGTGCCAGCAGCTCCCTGTCCGGGAACCGTGATGAAAAACTGTTTTTT	CASSSLSGNRDEKLFF
TRBV28	TRBJ2-5	-	-	TGTGCCAGCAGCCGGGCGGGGACCCAGTACTTC	CASSRAGTQYF
TRBV6-2/TRBV6-3	TRBJ2-5	-	-	TGTGCCAGCAGTTACTTAGTAGAGACCCAGTACTTC	CASSYLVETQYF
TRBV5-1	TRBJ1-4	-	-	TGCGCCAGCAGCTTAGAGTGGTTTGCAACTAATGAAAAACTGTTTTTT	CASSLEWFATNEKLFF
TRBV20-1	TRBJ1-1	once	-	TGCAGTGCCAACCGGGACCTCGAAGCTTTCTTT	CSANRDLEAFF
TRBV7-2	TRBJ1-2	medium-sized	TRBD1	TGTGCCAGCAGCTTAGGGACAGGGAGAAGTGATGGCTACACCTTC	CASSLGTGRSDGYTF
TRBV5-1	TRBJ1-3	-	-	TGCGCCAGCAGCTTGGAACAGTCTGGAAACACCATATATTTT	CASSLEQSGNTIYF
TRBV19	TRBJ2-2	-	-	TGTGCCAGTACCCTCCCAGGGATCACCGGGGAGCTGTTTTTT	CASTLPGITGELFF
TRBV23-1	TRBJ2-7	-	-	TGCGCCAGCAGTTGGAACACATCACATTACGAGCAGTACTTC	CASSWNTSHYEQYF